The rows below give T cell receptor beta chains drawn from one sample of a study of T-cell memory formation after mild COVID-19. TCRdb re-called the 5' RACE reads through MiXCR, storing one row per CDR3 protein. Of around 200,000 distinct CDR3 sequences listed, around 27% were seen once; the top ten hold roughly 11%. Sequencing was performed on PBMCs or a T cell subset sorted from them (not recorded which). The receptors originated from an adult woman who had mild COVID-19 (a few samples of this study predate the infection). Cell type and time point are not known. Both conserved end residues are part of each CDR3. A D gene is named only where the DNA matches it firmly. A row's size may be missing; if present it is once, few, many or a size class.

j_gene: TRBJ2-7
v_gene: TRBV29-1
abundance: many
d_gene: -
CDR3nt: TGCAGCGTTGAAGAGGGTGGAGCAGGGGTAAACGAGCAGTACTTC
CDR3aa: CSVEEGGAGVNEQYF

j_gene: TRBJ2-1
v_gene: TRBV15
abundance: many
d_gene: TRBD2
CDR3nt: TGTGCCACCAGCAGAGAGCGGGAGGGCCTCCATAATGAGCAGTTCTTC
CDR3aa: CATSREREGLHNEQFF

j_gene: TRBJ1-1
v_gene: TRBV4-1
abundance: -
d_gene: -
CDR3nt: TGCGCCAGCAGCCAAGGACAGAACCGGATGAACACTGAAGCTTTCTTT
CDR3aa: CASSQGQNRMNTEAFF

j_gene: TRBJ1-6
v_gene: TRBV30
abundance: few
d_gene: TRBD1
CDR3nt: TGTGCCTGGAGTCCGACAGGGATGGATTCACCCCTCCACTTT
CDR3aa: CAWSPTGMDSPLHF

j_gene: TRBJ2-2
v_gene: TRBV5-1
abundance: -
d_gene: -
CDR3nt: TGCGCCAGCAGCTTGGCCGTGGGGACGAACACCGGGGAGCTGTTTTTT
CDR3aa: CASSLAVGTNTGELFF

j_gene: TRBJ2-1
v_gene: TRBV20-1
abundance: -
d_gene: TRBD2
CDR3nt: TGCAGTGCTAGAGAACCGGGACTAGCCTACAATGAGCAGTTCTTC
CDR3aa: CSAREPGLAYNEQFF

j_gene: TRBJ1-2
v_gene: TRBV7-8
abundance: few
d_gene: -
CDR3nt: TGTGCCAGCAGCGTTGGACAGATCTATGGCTACACCTTC
CDR3aa: CASSVGQIYGYTF

j_gene: TRBJ2-1
v_gene: TRBV4-2
abundance: -
d_gene: -
CDR3nt: TGTGCCAGCAGCCAAGGGGGATCGACCGAAGGGAAACAGTTCTTC
CDR3aa: CASSQGGSTEGKQFF

j_gene: TRBJ2-7
v_gene: TRBV4-1
abundance: few
d_gene: -
CDR3nt: TGCGCCAGCAGCCAAAAAGGGACTGATTCCTACGAGCAGTACTTC
CDR3aa: CASSQKGTDSYEQYF

j_gene: TRBJ2-1
v_gene: TRBV9
abundance: -
d_gene: -
CDR3nt: TGTGCCAGCAGCGTAGCGGACTGGGGTGAGCAGTTCTTC
CDR3aa: CASSVADWGEQFF

j_gene: TRBJ2-3
v_gene: TRBV7-2
abundance: -
d_gene: -
CDR3nt: TGTGCCAGCAGCCCATACGGGGGTCGGGGGGCCTTGGATACGCAGTATTTT
CDR3aa: CASSPYGGRGALDTQYF

j_gene: TRBJ2-7
v_gene: TRBV7-9
abundance: -
d_gene: -
CDR3nt: TGTGCCAGCAGCCTGGGACACCCCTACGAGCAGTACTTC
CDR3aa: CASSLGHPYEQYF

j_gene: TRBJ2-7
v_gene: TRBV18
abundance: -
d_gene: TRBD2
CDR3nt: TGTGCCAGCTCACTTGAGGGCGGACTAGCGGTTTGGGAGCAGTACTTC
CDR3aa: CASSLEGGLAVWEQYF

j_gene: TRBJ1-4
v_gene: TRBV11-2
abundance: -
d_gene: TRBD1
CDR3nt: TGTGCCAGCAGCTTAGGGGACAGCCTCTGGGCAACTAATGAAAAACTGTTTTTT
CDR3aa: CASSLGDSLWATNEKLFF

j_gene: TRBJ2-5
v_gene: TRBV6-6
abundance: -
d_gene: TRBD1
CDR3nt: TGTGCCAGCAGTACGACAGGGGAAAAAGAGACCCAGTACTTC
CDR3aa: CASSTTGEKETQYF

j_gene: TRBJ2-1
v_gene: TRBV4-3
abundance: -
d_gene: TRBD2
CDR3nt: TGCGCCAGCAGCCCCTTTACGGGGGGTAATGAGCAGTTCTTC
CDR3aa: CASSPFTGGNEQFF

j_gene: TRBJ2-5
v_gene: TRBV3-1
abundance: few
d_gene: -
CDR3nt: TGTGCCAGCAGCCACTGGCAGGGTGGGGAGACCCAGTACTTC
CDR3aa: CASSHWQGGETQYF

j_gene: TRBJ2-5
v_gene: TRBV15
abundance: few
d_gene: -
CDR3nt: TGTGCCACCAGCAGAGACGCGGCAGAGACCCAGTACTTC
CDR3aa: CATSRDAAETQYF

j_gene: TRBJ1-4
v_gene: TRBV9
abundance: -
d_gene: TRBD1
CDR3nt: TGTGCCAGCAGCTTATCAGGGACAGGAGAAAAACTGTTTTTT
CDR3aa: CASSLSGTGEKLFF

j_gene: TRBJ1-5
v_gene: TRBV30
abundance: -
d_gene: -
CDR3nt: TGTGCCTGGAGTGTGGGGCGGAATAGCAATCAGCCACAGCATTTT
CDR3aa: CAWSVGRNSNQPQHF

j_gene: TRBJ1-1
v_gene: TRBV5-1
abundance: few
d_gene: TRBD1
CDR3nt: TGCGCCAGCAGCTTCGGGACAGGACTCACTGAAGCTTTCTTT
CDR3aa: CASSFGTGLTEAFF

j_gene: TRBJ2-3
v_gene: TRBV10-3
abundance: few
d_gene: -
CDR3nt: TGTGCCATCAGTGGGGACGGGAGGCAGTATTTT
CDR3aa: CAISGDGRQYF

j_gene: TRBJ1-3
v_gene: TRBV3-1
abundance: -
d_gene: -
CDR3nt: TGTGCCAGCAGCCCCGAGCGGGGCAGCTCTGGAAACACCATATATTTT
CDR3aa: CASSPERGSSGNTIYF

j_gene: TRBJ2-3
v_gene: TRBV7-3
abundance: few
d_gene: TRBD2
CDR3nt: TGTGCCAGCAGCTCAAGAGCGGGAGGGAGCACAGATACGCAGTATTTT
CDR3aa: CASSSRAGGSTDTQYF

j_gene: TRBJ2-6
v_gene: TRBV6-2/TRBV6-3
abundance: -
d_gene: -
CDR3nt: TGTGCCAGCAAGACCCGGGGCCCAAGCCAACCTGGGGCCAACGTCCTGACTTTC
CDR3aa: CASKTRGPSQPGANVLTF

j_gene: TRBJ2-1
v_gene: TRBV9
abundance: few
d_gene: -
CDR3nt: TGTGCCAGCAGCGTAGAGGTCGTTAGCTCCTACAATGAGCAGTTCTTC
CDR3aa: CASSVEVVSSYNEQFF